This T cell receptor (beta chain) was sequenced in a study of CD8 T cells in Susac syndrome. Roughly 0.45 to 1 ug RNA was reverse transcribed with random hexamers. TCRdb used MiXCR to reprocess the immunoSEQ multiplex PCR reads, holding one entry per CDR3 protein. The sample lists 95,000 to 150,000 distinct CDR3 sequences; 93% were seen once. The CDR3 is made up of 12 amino acids. V was pared by 10 bases and J by 6 bases, with 13 bases between. Germline CDR1 and CDR2: SNHLY and FYNNEI. TCR beta sequences were obtained from blood CD8+ and CD4+ T cells. Negative isolation yielded the CD8+ and CD4+ T cells, while FACS enriched the TEMRA cells.

The TCR comes from a human donor with multiple sclerosis. The V and J genes are TRBV2 and TRBJ2-1; TRBD2 is a possible D gene (6 bases). Sequences were obtained from CD8+ T cells from PBMCs. Written as DNA, the CDR3 is TGTGCCACCAGACTAGACCCCAATGAGCAGTTCTTC. Its translation is CATRLDPNEQFF.